This entry lists 11 T cell receptor beta chains sequenced from one sample in a study of OX40 agonist ivuxolimab in advanced cancers. Sequencing used immunoSEQ multiplex PCR; TCRdb keeps in-frame clones, though not all of them. The repertoire consists of about 83,000 clones, with approximately 85% occurring once and the leading ten covering roughly 0.71%. This sample comprised CD4+ or CD8+ T cells sorted from blood, obtained in a trial of the OX40 agonist ivuxolimab. The receptors here all came from an adult with an advanced solid tumor such as melanoma, head and neck, liver or kidney cancer.

The rearrangement links TRBV9 to TRBJ2-6, with a possible D match to TRBD1 (6 bases). Germline V gene data show CDR1 as SGDLS and CDR2 as YYNGEE. Trimming took off 4 bases at V and 2 bases at J, with 10 bases between the two ends. The CDR3 runs to 15 residues. CDR3 nucleotides: TGTGCCAGCAGCCTCGGGGACACTGGGGCCAACGTCCTGACTTTC. Its translation is CASSLGDTGANVLTF.

V gene TRBV7-9 combines with J gene TRBJ1-6; D is perhaps TRBD1 (5 bases). The V end was cut by 8 bases, the J end by 10 bases, with 12 bases between. Looked up from germline, CDR1 is SEHNR and CDR2 is FQNEAQ (reference sequence). The CDR3 is 12 residues long. The CDR3 sequence is CASQKGRSPLHF. The CDR3 DNA reads TGTGCCAGCCAGAAGGGGCGGTCACCCCTCCACTTT.

This clone was counted only a few times. J is TRBJ2-5 and V is TRBV5-4; 8 bases are shared with TRBD1. V lost 0 bases, J lost 1 base, and 2 bases stayed unmatched. Germline V gene sequence: CDR1 SGHNT, CDR2 YYREEE (reference sequence). The CDR3 runs to 15 residues. CDR3 region: CASSLGQGPQETQYF. The CDR3 DNA follows: TGTGCCAGCAGCTTGGGACAGGGGCCCCAAGAGACCCAGTACTTC.

This chain connects TRBV10-3 to TRBJ2-2, with 13 bases identical to TRBD2. The CDR3 is 16 amino acids. Germline V gene data show CDR1 as ENHRY and CDR2 as SYGVKD. Trimming at V came to 6 bases and at J to 7 bases, leaving 8 bases not matched to a gene. CDR3: CAIRTRGTSGDGELFF. The CDR3 DNA follows: TGTGCCATCAGAACCCGGGGGACTAGCGGGGACGGGGAGCTGTTTTTT.

This chain uses TRBV5-4 with TRBJ2-1; no firm D call. The CDR3 totals 15 residues. Germline values: CDR1 SGHNT, CDR2 YYREEE (reference sequence). The V and J ends lost 4 bases and 0 bases respectively, with 11 bases between them. As DNA, the CDR3 is TGTGCCAGCAGCCCAGTATCTACCTCCTACAATGAGCAGTTCTTC. This encodes CASSPVSTSYNEQFF.

This chain uses TRBV7-2 with TRBJ1-6; possibly TRBD1 for D (6 bases). The V end was cut by 5 bases, the J end by 10 bases, with 21 bases between. CDR3 size: 16 residues. Per germline, CDR1 SGHTA and CDR2 FQGNSA. The CDR3 sequence is CASSPRGGGGGSPLHF. DNA for the CDR3: TGTGCCAGCAGCCCTAGAGGGGGTGGGGGAGGATCACCCCTCCACTTT.

V gene TRBV18 combines with J gene TRBJ2-5; D gene uncertain. Germline assignment: CDR1 KGHSH and CDR2 LQKENI. Trimming left V 3 bases short and J 2 bases short, with 7 bases between. This CDR3 is built from 13 residues. The DNA for the CDR3 is TGTGCCAGCTCACCTCCCGTACAAGAGACCCAGTACTTC. Protein sequence: CASSPPVQETQYF.

This chain links TRBV30 with TRBJ1-2, with D possibly matching TRBD1 (6 bases). Germline CDR1 and CDR2: GTSNPN and SVGIG (reference sequence). There are 12 residues in the CDR3. The V end was cut by 7 bases, the J end by 7 bases, with 16 bases between. CDR3 DNA: TGTGCCTCTCGACGGACAGTGGCTGGCTACACCTTC. Translating gives CASRRTVAGYTF. The full variable domain, completed using reference TRBV30 and TRBJ1-2, is SQTIHQWPATLVQPVGSPLSLECTVEGTSNPNLYWYRQAAGRGLQLLFYSVGIGQISSEVPQNLSASRPQDRQFILSSKKLLLSDSGFYLCASRRTVAGYTFGSGTRLTVV.

The gene calls are TRBV5-5 and TRBJ1-2, with D possibly matching TRBD1 (5 bases). Germline-derived CDR1 and CDR2 are SGHKS and YYEKEE (reference sequence). V was shortened by 0 bases and J by 0 bases, with 12 bases between the two germline ends. The CDR3 consists of 16 residues. CDR3 DNA: TGTGCCAGCAGCTTGGCCGGGGGGAGAACTAACTATGGCTACACCTTC. Amino acids: CASSLAGGRTNYGYTF.

The gene calls are TRBV30 and TRBJ1-2; no reliable D call. Deletions cut 8 bases from V and 2 bases from J, with 15 bases between. The CDR3 extends over 13 amino acids. Germline CDR1 GTSNPN, CDR2 SVGIG (reference sequence). The CDR3 protein is CAGLAPGNYGYTF. The CDR3 DNA follows: TGTGCCGGCCTCGCCCCAGGCAACTATGGCTACACCTTC.

This clone was seen just once. This rearrangement joins TRBV30 to TRBJ2-2, with a possible D match to TRBD2 (6 bases). The CDR3 runs 13 residues. Trimming removed 4 bases at V and 13 bases at J, with 19 bases between. CDR1 and CDR2 (germline): GTSNPN, SVGIG (reference sequence). The CDR3: CAWIPSPGLGLFF. CDR3 nucleotides: TGTGCCTGGATTCCCTCTCCGGGACTCGGGCTGTTTTTT.